The present T cell receptor beta chain was sequenced within a study of T cells in Graves' hyperthyroidism and ophthalmopathy. This CDR3 has 16 residues. Per the germline V gene, CDR1 is LGHNA and CDR2 is YSLEER. V lost 2 bases, J lost 0 bases, and 14 bases lay in between. Using RNA transcripts as the source, TCR beta CDR3 regions were amplified. The TCR CDR3 first-round RT-PCR relied on the HTBI primer set. One entry per CDR3 protein results from TCRdb running MiXCR on the multiplex PCR reads. The sample holds hundreds of thousands of distinct CDR3 sequences; 14% are singletons and the top ten take roughly a tenth. From more than 9 ml of fresh peripheral blood, PBMCs were isolated. The table lists this clonotype with a few counts.

The rearrangement links TRBV4-3 to TRBJ2-7; the D gene is possibly TRBD2 (5 bases). The sequenced sample was blood. This TCR came from a woman aged 18-29 years with Graves' hyperthyroidism. CDR3 DNA: TGCGCCAGCAGCCAAAGCTACCCAGGACTCTCCTACGAGCAGTACTTC. It specifies CASSQSYPGLSYEQYF.